Presented here are 7 T cell receptor beta chains from one specimen sequenced in a study of early T cells in non-severe SARS-CoV-2 infection. A single record per CDR3 protein comes from TCRdb applying MiXCR to the 5' RACE reads. The sample shows 75,000 to 90,000 distinct CDR3 sequences, 5% to 7% of them seen only once. The sequencing input was whole blood. The origin of the receptors is an adult who was a healthcare worker with PCR-confirmed SARS-CoV-2 infection or an uninfected control (not recorded which).

The J gene is TRBJ1-1, the V gene TRBV4-3; a weak D match, TRBD1 (6 bases). Germline CDR1 is LGHNA and CDR2 is YSLEER. Trimming pared 2 bases from V and 4 bases from J, leaving 11 bases between. This CDR3 spans 14 amino acids. CDR3 sequence reads: CASSQHREVTEAFF. CDR3 nucleotide sequence: TGCGCCAGCAGCCAACACAGGGAAGTCACTGAAGCTTTCTTT.

This clonotype was picked up a small number of times. The J gene is TRBJ1-4, the V gene TRBV10-3; TRBD1 might be the D (5 bases). This CDR3 contains 12 residues. Germline CDR1 reads ENHRY; CDR2 reads SYGVKD. Trimming took off 9 bases at V and 3 bases at J, with 8 bases between the two ends. The CDR3 protein is CAIGTANEKLFF. The CDR3 bases are TGTGCCATAGGGACGGCTAATGAAAAACTGTTTTTT.

Only a few counts were recorded for this clonotype. The chain recombines TRBV19 with TRBJ2-3, with 7 bases identical to TRBD1. In germline, CDR1 is LNHDA, CDR2 SQIVND (reference sequence). V was clipped by 1 base and J by 2 bases; unmatched bases: 6. This CDR3 is 16 amino acids long. The CDR3 loop is CASSIALTGITDTQYF. The CDR3, as DNA: TGTGCCAGTAGTATAGCACTGACAGGGATCACAGATACGCAGTATTTT.

A few counts support this clonotype. V usage is TRBV5-4 and J usage is TRBJ1-1; D remains ambiguous. V lost 4 bases and J lost 1, with 11 bases in between. The CDR3 runs to 14 residues. Germline-derived CDR1 and CDR2 are SGHNT and YYREEE (reference sequence). CDR3 loop: CASSTAGRNTEAFF. CDR3 sequence (DNA): TGTGCCAGCAGCACAGCGGGGAGGAACACTGAAGCTTTCTTT.

This clonotype has at least ten counts. The chain has TRBV2 and TRBJ2-7, with TRBD1 identical over 7 bases. V lost 3 bases and J lost 0; bases outside the gene matches: 5. The CDR3 loop spans 15 amino acids. Germline CDR1 and CDR2: SNHLY and FYNNEI. CDR3 amino acids: CASSDKTGYSYEQYF. The CDR3 nucleotides are TGTGCCAGCAGTGATAAGACAGGGTACTCCTACGAGCAGTACTTC.

The V call is TRBV6-1, the J call TRBJ2-7, with D possibly being TRBD1 (6 bases). V lost 4 bases to trimming and J lost 2 bases, with 12 bases between them. The germline gives CDR1 MNHNS, CDR2 SASEGT. CDR3 length: 14 amino acids. The CDR3 coding sequence is TGTGCCAGCAGTGGAAGATCAGGGGCCTACGAGCAGTACTTC. Its protein product is CASSGRSGAYEQYF.

This clonotype was picked up many times. The CDR3 is CASSQEAQRPYEQYF. The CDR3 nucleotides read TGTGCCAGCAGCCAAGAGGCGCAGAGACCCTACGAGCAGTACTTC. This chain links TRBV4-2 with TRBJ2-7; D unclear. CDR3 length equals 15 residues. Between the trimmed V and J ends, which lost 0 bases and 2 bases, there was a span of 11 bases. Germline values: CDR1 LGHNA, CDR2 YNFKEQ.